This passage covers 25 T cell receptor beta chains from one sample sequenced in a study of shared clonotypes between healthy human individuals. Using immunoSEQ multiplex PCR, the repertoire was profiled, and TCRdb retains in-frame clones only, with some absent. The data hold over a million clones, with around three quarters observed a single time. Material for sequencing was memory CD4+ T cells from PBMCs. Indicated subset: CD45RA-negative fraction. All receptors derive from a man younger than 35 in good health. Some clones in this sample may be carry-over from other donors' samples.

V and J are TRBV20-1 and TRBJ2-3, with unresolved D. Germline V gives CDR1 DFQATT, CDR2 SNEGSKA (reference sequence). Trimming took off 6 bases at V and 4 bases at J, with 5 bases between the two ends. The CDR3 has 10 amino acids. The CDR3 here is CSALPDTQYF. CDR3 DNA sequence: TGCAGTGCCCTTCCAGATACGCAGTATTTT.

The chain has TRBV10-1 and TRBJ2-1; the D is unclear. The CDR3 is 17 amino acids. CDR1 and CDR2 (germline): WNHNN, SYGVQD (reference sequence). V was clipped by 4 bases and J by 2 bases, with 18 bases between them. The CDR3 here is CASSVPRLVPTYNEQFF. CDR3 nucleotides: TGCGCCAGCAGTGTCCCCCGTTTGGTACCCACCTACAATGAGCAGTTCTTC.

V usage is TRBV19 and J usage is TRBJ2-2; 8 bases line up with TRBD1. CDR1 LNHDA and CDR2 SQIVND come from the germline V gene (reference sequence). The V and J ends lost 6 bases and 2 bases, in that order; junction bases with no gene match: 5. The CDR3 consists of 15 residues. The CDR3 sequence is CASRQQGVNTGELFF. CDR3 DNA: TGTGCCAGTAGGCAACAGGGGGTCAACACCGGGGAGCTGTTTTTT.

Points on this clone: The sample contains more than one DNA sequence encoding this CDR3. V gene TRBV27 combines with J gene TRBJ2-5; weak D call: TRBD2 (7 bases). V dropped 2 bases and J dropped 4 bases, with 8 bases sitting between them. The CDR3 is made up of 13 amino acids. Germline CDR1 is MNHEY and CDR2 is SMNVEV (reference sequence). CDR3 protein: CASSLRGGETQYF. The CDR3 DNA follows: TGTGCCAGCAGTTTAAGGGGGGGAGAGACCCAGTACTTC.

The rearrangement uses TRBV28 and TRBJ2-7; tentative D call: TRBD2 (6 bases). CDR3 length: 14 residues. Germline CDR1 reads MDHEN; CDR2 reads SYDVKM. Trimming cost V 1 base and J 2 bases, with 9 bases left between them. For the CDR3, the DNA is TGTGCCAGCAGTTTATCGCGGGGAGCCTACGAGCAGTACTTC. Residues: CASSLSRGAYEQYF. The full variable domain, completed using reference TRBV28 and TRBJ2-7, is DVKVTQSSRYLVKRTGEKVFLECVQDMDHENMFWYRQDPGLGLRLIYFSYDVKMKEKGDIPEGYSVSREKKERFSLILESASTNQTSMYLCASSLSRGAYEQYFGPGTRLTVT.

This clone appeared once. The rearrangement joins TRBV11-3 to TRBJ2-3; D unclear. V lost 1 base to trimming and J lost 6 bases, with 11 bases between them. The V gene's germline CDR1 is SGHNT and CDR2 YENEEA. The CDR3 sequence is 14 residues long. CDR3 protein: CASSLGQLIDTQYF. CDR3 coding DNA: TGTGCCAGCAGCTTAGGGCAGTTGATCGATACGCAGTATTTT. Full variable domain (rest looked up from reference TRBV11-3 and TRBJ2-3): EAGVVQSPRYKIIEKKQPVAFWCNPISGHNTLYWYLQNLGQGPELLIRYENEEAVDDSQLPKDRFSAERLKGVDSTLKIQPAELGDSAVYLCASSLGQLIDTQYFGPGTRLTVL.

In its sample, this clone was seen a few times. The rearrangement links TRBV10-3 to TRBJ2-2; 10 bases fit TRBD1. The CDR3 runs 15 residues. The germline CDR1 and CDR2 sequences are ENHRY and SYGVKD. V dropped 6 bases and J dropped 6; count of bases not matched to a gene: 7. The CDR3 loop reads CAISNSGTGAGELFF. The CDR3 DNA reads TGTGCCATCAGCAACTCCGGGACAGGGGCCGGGGAGCTGTTTTTT.

This chain joins TRBV7-9 and TRBJ2-2; maybe TRBD2 (6 bases). The CDR3 is made up of 15 amino acids. V dropped 3 bases and J dropped 6 bases, with 14 bases sitting between them. Germline V lookup: CDR1 SEHNR, CDR2 FQNEAQ (reference sequence). This CDR3 is CASSFGRTGPGELFF. The CDR3, as DNA: TGTGCCAGCAGCTTCGGGAGAACCGGTCCCGGGGAGCTGTTTTTT.

The V and J genes are TRBV7-2 and TRBJ2-2, with a tentative D call TRBD2 (5 bases). The CDR3 covers 14 residues. The V gene lost 7 bases and the J gene lost 2 bases, with 11 bases spanning the gap. The V gene's germline CDR1 is SGHTA and CDR2 FQGNSA. CDR3 sequence: CASTLGRNTGELFF. CDR3 DNA sequence: TGTGCCAGCACCCTGGGGAGAAACACCGGGGAGCTGTTTTTT.

The rearrangement links TRBV9 to TRBJ2-3, with D maybe TRBD2 (6 bases). Germline CDR1 reads SGDLS; CDR2 reads YYNGEE. V shed 3 bases and J shed 7 bases, with 9 bases lying between them. The CDR3 length is 12 residues. The CDR3 sequence: CASSAGVHTQYF. The DNA for the CDR3 is TGTGCCAGCAGCGCGGGAGTTCATACGCAGTATTTT.

The chain links TRBV7-9 to TRBJ2-5, with D possibly being TRBD1 (6 bases). V lost 3 bases and J lost 1, with 15 bases in between. Germline CDR1 SEHNR, CDR2 FQNEAQ (reference sequence). This CDR3 comprises 16 residues. The CDR3 loop reads CASSFATGKFQETQYF. DNA for the CDR3: TGTGCCAGCAGCTTTGCGACAGGAAAGTTCCAAGAGACCCAGTACTTC.

This clone was detected only a few times. This chain links TRBV4-2 with TRBJ2-2; D may be TRBD2 (6 bases). Germline-derived CDR1 and CDR2 are LGHNA and YNFKEQ. V was trimmed by 2 bases and J by 5 bases, leaving 18 bases between them. The CDR3 consists of 17 residues. The CDR3, as DNA: TGTGCCAGCAGCCAAAGAGACCGGGGGAGACTTACCGGGGAGCTGTTTTTT. Its protein is CASSQRDRGRLTGELFF.

Comments on this clone: Other DNA sequences in this specimen translate into the identical CDR3. The rearrangement links TRBV27 to TRBJ1-1; no definite D call. Germline loops: CDR1 MNHEY, CDR2 SMNVEV (reference sequence). The CDR3 has 13 residues. With 2 bases removed from V and 7 bases from J, the gap between germline ends came to 11 bases. For the CDR3, the DNA is TGTGCCAGCAGTTTAAAGGGCTGGGGTGAAGCTTTCTTT. Its protein is CASSLKGWGEAFF.

This clone was seen a few times. The gene calls are TRBV27 and TRBJ1-4; D is possibly TRBD1 (5 bases). Trimming took 0 bases from V and 8 from J, leaving 13 bases between them. Germline assignment: CDR1 MNHEY and CDR2 SMNVEV (reference sequence). This CDR3 has 15 amino acids. Here the CDR3 DNA reads TGTGCCAGCAGTTTATCATGGGGGAGGAACGAAAAACTGTTTTTT. Translating it yields CASSLSWGRNEKLFF.

This clone was recorded once. The chain has TRBV20-1 and TRBJ1-1; D uncertain. This CDR3 is built from 11 residues. V was shortened by 5 bases and J by 8 bases, with 12 bases between the two germline ends. From germline, CDR1 is DFQATT and CDR2 SNEGSKA (reference sequence). The CDR3 loop reads CSAHPADEAFF. CDR3 nucleotide sequence: TGCAGTGCTCACCCCGCTGACGAAGCTTTCTTT.

V is TRBV5-1 and J is TRBJ2-7, with 7 bases lining up with TRBD2. The CDR3 is made up of 15 amino acids. Germline trimming cut 1 base from V and 3 bases from J; bases unmatched to any gene: 7. CDR1 is SGHRS and CDR2 is YFSETQ in the germline V gene. CDR3 protein: CASSLQGGLGYEQYF. In nucleotides, the CDR3 is TGCGCCAGCAGCTTGCAAGGAGGACTAGGCTACGAGCAGTACTTC.

The chain links TRBV6-5 to TRBJ2-7; perhaps TRBD2 as D (6 bases). The germline CDR1 and CDR2 sequences are MNHEY and SVGAGI. V was clipped by 0 bases and J by 1 base, with 10 bases between them. CDR3 length: 15 residues. As DNA, the CDR3 is TGTGCCAGCAGTTACTCGAGGGGACTTTCCTACGAGCAGTACTTC. This codes for CASSYSRGLSYEQYF.

The chain joins TRBV9 to TRBJ2-1, with a weak D call TRBD1 (6 bases). Germline-derived CDR1 and CDR2 are SGDLS and YYNGEE. CDR3 length: 15 residues. Trimming shortened V by 0 bases and J by 7 bases, and 14 bases separated the two germline ends. This CDR3 reads CASSVGAGDLNEQFF. DNA for the CDR3: TGTGCCAGCAGCGTAGGAGCAGGGGATTTGAATGAGCAGTTCTTC.

The V call is TRBV5-1, the J call TRBJ2-2; TRBD2 aligns across 9 bases. The CDR3 runs to 15 residues. Per the germline V gene, CDR1 is SGHRS and CDR2 is YFSETQ. Trimming removed 5 bases from V and 7 bases from J; junction bases left unmatched: 9. As DNA, the CDR3 is TGCGCCAGCAGGACTAGCGGCATCGGGAGCGGGGAGCTGTTTTTT. It yields the protein CASRTSGIGSGELFF.

This clone has ten or more counts. The chain combines TRBV5-1 with TRBJ2-7; D is unclear. Trimming removed 7 bases at V and 3 bases at J, with 17 bases between. Germline V lookup: CDR1 SGHRS, CDR2 YFSETQ. The CDR3 extends over 14 amino acids. The DNA of the CDR3 is TGCGCCAGCGGGTGGAACCCAGGAGTCTACGAGCAGTACTTC. This encodes CASGWNPGVYEQYF. Variable domain in full (rest from reference TRBV5-1 and TRBJ2-7): KAGVTQTPRYLIKTRGQQVTLSCSPISGHRSVSWYQQTPGQGLQFLFEYFSETQRNKGNFPGRFSGRQFSNSRSEMNVSTLELGDSALYLCASGWNPGVYEQYFGPGTRLTVT.

This clone was recorded only once. CDR3 nucleotides: TGTGCCAGCAGTTTAATCGGGGGGCGAAGGGACACTGAAGCTTTCTTT. Translation: CASSLIGGRRDTEAFF. This chain joins TRBV27 and TRBJ1-1; D is perhaps TRBD1 (6 bases). Germline V CDR1 and CDR2: MNHEY, SMNVEV (reference sequence). V lost 2 bases and J lost 3, with 16 bases in between. This CDR3 has 16 amino acids.

CDR3 coding DNA: TGTGCCAGCAGCTTTACAGAGCTTGAAGCTTTCTTT. Protein sequence: CASSFTELEAFF. The chain couples TRBV7-2 to TRBJ1-1; D gene ambiguous. V lost 3 bases and J lost 7, with 9 bases in between. The germline V gene encodes CDR1 SGHTA and CDR2 FQGNSA. The CDR3 extends over 12 amino acids.

J is TRBJ2-5 and V is TRBV7-8; D gene unclear. V was shortened by 6 bases and J by 1 base, with 9 bases between the two germline ends. Germline V gives CDR1 SGHVS, CDR2 FQNEAQ. This CDR3 region has 13 residues. CDR3 in DNA: TGTGCCAGCAGGAGAGGATCCCAAGAGACCCAGTACTTC. It yields the protein CASRRGSQETQYF.

This rearrangement joins TRBV30 to TRBJ1-4; 11 nucleotides line up with TRBD1. The germline gives CDR1 GTSNPN, CDR2 SVGIG (reference sequence). Trimming took 4 bases from V and 6 from J; bases not matched to a gene: 4. The CDR3 loop spans 14 amino acids. CDR3 coding DNA: TGTGCCTGGAACAAGGGACAGGGGGATGAAAAACTGTTTTTT. This gives the protein CAWNKGQGDEKLFF.

DNA for the CDR3: TGCGCCAGCAGCAAGGCCGACAGGGGCGGACTCTCCTACAATGAGCAGTTCTTC. Amino acids: CASSKADRGGLSYNEQFF. The genes are TRBV5-1 and TRBJ2-1; 8 positions match TRBD1. Trimming at V came to 4 bases and at J to 0 bases, leaving 12 bases not matched to a gene. This CDR3 comprises 18 residues. Germline lookup yields CDR1 SGHRS and CDR2 YFSETQ. The variable domain in full, with the rest retrieved from reference TRBV5-1 and TRBJ2-1, is KAGVTQTPRYLIKTRGQQVTLSCSPISGHRSVSWYQQTPGQGLQFLFEYFSETQRNKGNFPGRFSGRQFSNSRSEMNVSTLELGDSALYLCASSKADRGGLSYNEQFFGPGTRLTVL.